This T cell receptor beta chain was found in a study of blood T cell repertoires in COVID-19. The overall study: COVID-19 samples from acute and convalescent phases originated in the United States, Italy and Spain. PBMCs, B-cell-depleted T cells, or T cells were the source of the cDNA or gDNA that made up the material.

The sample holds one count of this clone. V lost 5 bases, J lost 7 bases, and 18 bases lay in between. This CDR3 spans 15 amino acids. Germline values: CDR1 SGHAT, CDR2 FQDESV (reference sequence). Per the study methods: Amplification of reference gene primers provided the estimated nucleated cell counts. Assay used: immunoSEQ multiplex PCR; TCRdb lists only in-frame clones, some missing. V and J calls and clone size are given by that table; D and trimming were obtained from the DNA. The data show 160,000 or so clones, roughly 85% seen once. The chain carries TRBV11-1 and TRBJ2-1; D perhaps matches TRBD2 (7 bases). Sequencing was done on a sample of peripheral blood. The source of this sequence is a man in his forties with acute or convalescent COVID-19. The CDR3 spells CASSIPGGRGNEQFF. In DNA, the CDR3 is TGTGCCAGCAGCATACCCGGGGGGCGGGGAAATGAGCAGTTCTTC.